Below are 16 T cell receptor beta chains sequenced from a single sample in a study of CD8 T cells in ankylosing spondylitis. Each CDR3 protein gets one entry after TCRdb re-called the 5' RACE reads with MiXCR. The sample contains hundreds of thousands of distinct CDR3 sequences, 20% to 25% of which appear only once. The specimen was blood, either unsorted or a sorted T cell fraction (not recorded which). The receptors come from a male donor with ankylosing spondylitis or in good health (not recorded which).

The chain carries TRBV6-5 and TRBJ2-3; D remains ambiguous. The germline gives CDR1 MNHEY, CDR2 SVGAGI. This CDR3 is 18 amino acids long. Trimming pared 2 bases from V and 0 bases from J, leaving 18 bases between. The CDR3 nucleotides are TGTGCCAGCAGTTACCGGAACTCGCATGAATCTAGCACAGATACGCAGTATTTT. Its protein is CASSYRNSHESSTDTQYF.

The chain uses TRBV11-2 and TRBJ2-7; possible D gene TRBD1, 6 bases. V lost 1 base, J lost 6 bases, and 16 bases lay in between. The CDR3 spans 15 residues. Germline V gene lookup returns CDR1 SGHAT and CDR2 FQNNGV. Here the CDR3 DNA reads TGTGCCAGCAGCTTAGGCTCCACAGGGTCGTCCGAGCAGTACTTC. Encoded protein: CASSLGSTGSSEQYF.

Only a few counts were recorded for this clonotype. The rearrangement uses TRBV12-3 or TRBV12-4 and TRBJ2-2; D is possibly TRBD1 (6 bases). The CDR3 spans 13 residues. With 6 bases removed from V and 3 bases from J, the gap between germline ends came to 8 bases. CDR3 nucleotides: TGTGCCAGCAGATCAGGGGACACCGGGGAGCTGTTTTTT. Amino acids: CASRSGDTGELFF.

This clonotype was picked up a small number of times. The gene calls are TRBV13 and TRBJ2-7; 12 bases align to TRBD2. The length of the CDR3 is 14 residues. After removal of 5 bases from V and 7 bases from J, the junction contained 6 bases not matched to a gene. Germline V gene sequence: CDR1 PRHDT, CDR2 FYEKMQ (reference sequence). CDR3 sequence reads: CASSIGLAGWEQYF. CDR3 in DNA: TGTGCCAGCAGCATCGGACTAGCGGGGTGGGAGCAGTACTTC.

This clonotype was counted many times. The junction does not match germline at one end; this may be a read error. The CDR3 DNA follows: TGTGCTAGCAGCGAGGACAGGGGAACTTACAATGAGCAGTTCTTC. As protein: CASSEDRGTYNEQFF. The chain is built from TRBV7-7 and TRBJ2-1; 9 nucleotides match TRBD1. CDR1 is SSHAT and CDR2 is FNYEAQ in the germline V gene (reference sequence). This CDR3 is built from 15 residues.

This clonotype has a handful of counts. The chain recombines TRBV6-1 with TRBJ2-7; 13 bases align to TRBD2. The junction had 5 bases not matched to a gene; V was cut back by 6 bases and J by 6 bases. Germline V gives CDR1 MNHNS, CDR2 SASEGT. CDR3 length: 14 amino acids. CDR3 nucleotides: TGTGCCAGCAGGCCACTAGCGGGGGGGCGCGAGCAGTACTTC. Translation gives CASRPLAGGREQYF.

J is TRBJ2-7 and V is TRBV5-1; 11 bases fit TRBD2. The trim removed 5 bases at V and 3 bases at J, leaving 10 bases unmatched. Germline CDR1 is SGHRS and CDR2 is YFSETQ. The CDR3 is 16 residues long. CDR3: CASRTASGGPDYEQYF. For the CDR3, the DNA is TGCGCCAGCAGAACGGCTAGCGGGGGGCCGGACTACGAGCAGTACTTC. Full variable domain (remainder filled in from reference TRBV5-1 and TRBJ2-7): KAGVTQTPRYLIKTRGQQVTLSCSPISGHRSVSWYQQTPGQGLQFLFEYFSETQRNKGNFPGRFSGRQFSNSRSEMNVSTLELGDSALYLCASRTASGGPDYEQYFGPGTRLTVT.

The gene calls are TRBV11-2 and TRBJ2-7; D call uncertain. Germline V gene data show CDR1 as SGHAT and CDR2 as FQNNGV. The length of the CDR3 is 15 residues. Trimming shortened V by 0 bases and J by 3 bases, and 12 bases separated the two germline ends. DNA for the CDR3: TGTGCCAGCAGCTTAGATAACCCTCCTATCTACGAGCAGTACTTC. Its translation is CASSLDNPPIYEQYF.

This chain links TRBV6-1 with TRBJ1-6, with unresolved D. This CDR3 has 14 amino acids. The germline V and J ends were trimmed by 8 bases and 2 bases, with 10 bases remaining between them. CDR1 is MNHNS, CDR2 SASEGT, per germline. The CDR3 is CASRAGPYNSPLHF. CDR3 nucleotide sequence: TGTGCCAGCCGCGCTGGGCCCTATAATTCACCCCTCCACTTT.

This clonotype has just a few counts. The rearrangement links TRBV4-1 to TRBJ2-1, with TRBD2 as a possible D gene (5 bases). CDR3 length equals 17 residues. The germline V gene has CDR1 MGHRA and CDR2 YSYEKL. Trimming left V 2 bases short and J 0 bases short, with 14 bases between. CDR3 sequence (DNA): TGCGCCAGCAGCCAATTTGCGCGAGGGAGCTCCTACAATGAGCAGTTCTTC. Encoded protein: CASSQFARGSSYNEQFF.

A few counts support this clonotype. J is TRBJ2-5 and V is TRBV12-3 or TRBV12-4; no definite D call. The CDR3 length is 15 residues. Trimming left V 6 bases short and J 2 bases short, with 16 bases between. DNA of the CDR3: TGTGCCAGCAGCCCTACGTTACGGATTCAAGAGACCCAGTACTTC. This codes for CASSPTLRIQETQYF.

V is TRBV4-1 and J is TRBJ2-3; D not certain. CDR3 length equals 14 residues. V gave up 2 bases and J gave up 2 bases, with 8 bases separating them. The germline gives CDR1 MGHRA, CDR2 YSYEKL. CDR3 in DNA: TGCGCCAGCAGCCAAAACAGCATCACAGATACGCAGTATTTT. Translated: CASSQNSITDTQYF.

J is TRBJ1-2 and V is TRBV7-9; 9 nucleotides align to TRBD1. The V and J ends lost 7 bases and 4 bases, in that order; junction bases with no gene match: 4. From germline, CDR1 is SEHNR and CDR2 FQNEAQ (reference sequence). CDR3 length: 13 amino acids. The CDR3: CASTGQGVYGYTF. The DNA of the CDR3 is TGTGCCAGCACGGGACAGGGAGTCTATGGCTACACCTTC.

This clonotype was observed once. The genes are TRBV5-6 and TRBJ2-7; D may be TRBD2 (6 bases). The V gene lost 2 bases and the J gene lost 0 bases, with 12 bases spanning the gap. The CDR3 has 15 amino acids. Germline values: CDR1 SGHDT, CDR2 YYEEEE. The chain's CDR3 is CASSFGTFGSYEQYF. The CDR3 DNA sequence: TGTGCCAGCAGCTTCGGGACTTTTGGCTCCTACGAGCAGTACTTC.

The rearrangement links TRBV9 to TRBJ1-4, with D possibly being TRBD1 (6 bases). The V end lost 4 bases, the J end lost 5 bases, and 15 bases lay between the germline ends. The germline V gene has CDR1 SGDLS and CDR2 YYNGEE. The CDR3 consists of 15 residues. CDR3 nucleotide sequence: TGTGCCAGCAGCCCCGAAAGGGGGGGGAATGAAAAACTGTTTTTT. Translation: CASSPERGGNEKLFF.

This clonotype has just a few counts. The V and J genes are TRBV15 and TRBJ2-1; D remains ambiguous. The CDR3 covers 14 residues. Germline CDR1 reads LNHNV; CDR2 reads YYDKDF (reference sequence). V gave up 4 bases and J gave up 8 bases, with 15 bases separating them. The CDR3 protein is CATSKTTRRHEQFF. The CDR3, as DNA: TGTGCCACCAGCAAGACCACCCGACGGCATGAGCAGTTCTTC.